The 9 T cell receptor beta chains in this list originate from one sample, sequenced in a study of beta chain features in type 1 diabetes. No cognate antigen is known for these TCRs. Sequencing targeted expressed TCRB transcripts, as all isolated RNA had been reverse transcribed. Method: immunoSEQ multiplex PCR; TCRdb's copy keeps in-frame clones and lacks some. The sample has about 340,000 clones; approximately 13% are singletons. Study-level results: There was a moderate but significant shortening of TCRB CDR3s in all four CD4+ subsets of Type 1 diabetes patients.

The source material was naive CD4+ T cells from blood. The receptors were sampled from a woman aged 18-29 years with type 1 diabetes.

This chain connects TRBV6-5 to TRBJ1-4; a weak D match, TRBD1 (5 bases). Per germline, CDR1 MNHEY and CDR2 SVGAGI. CDR3 length: 14 residues. Trimming cost V 8 bases and J 4 bases, with 14 bases left between them. The CDR3 DNA is TGTGCCAGCGCGGGACGCGGGGTTAATGAAAAACTGTTTTTT. Translated: CASAGRGVNEKLFF.

This clone was observed many times. This sequence joins TRBV29-1 and TRBJ2-7; D ambiguous. The CDR3 covers 13 residues. V gave up 8 bases and J gave up 2 bases, with 16 bases separating them. Germline V gives CDR1 SQVTM, CDR2 ANQGSEA. The CDR3 coding sequence is TGCAGCTTGGTCGGGTCCTTGGCCTACGAGCAGTACGTC. Residues: CSLVGSLAYEQYV.

CDR3 sequence (DNA): TGTGCCAGCAGCCCTGGGGCCTGGGGTGAAAAACTGTTTTTT. Translated, it gives CASSPGAWGEKLFF. V and J are TRBV9 and TRBJ1-4; a weak D match, TRBD1 (5 bases). The CDR3 totals 14 residues. V gave up 4 bases and J gave up 7 bases, with 14 bases separating them. CDR1 SGDLS and CDR2 YYNGEE come from the germline V gene. Full variable domain (outside the CDR3, taken from reference TRBV9 and TRBJ1-4): DSGVTQTPKHLITATGQRVTLRCSPRSGDLSVYWYQQSLDQGLQFLIQYYNGEERAKGNILERFSAQQFPDLHSELNLSSLELGDSALYFCASSPGAWGEKLFFGSGTQLSVL.

This clone showed up just a few times. The chain recombines TRBV21-1 with TRBJ2-1; the table's D call, TRBD2, has no DNA check behind it. TRBV21-1 counts as a pseudogene. The CDR3 length is 16 residues. CDR3 nucleotide sequence: TGTGCCAGCAGCAAAGGGACTAGCGAAACACAGGATGAGCAGTTCTTC. As protein: CASSKGTSETQDEQFF.

The chain is built from TRBV27 and TRBJ2-5, with 7 bases fitting TRBD1. The CDR3 consists of 13 residues. In germline, CDR1 is MNHEY, CDR2 SMNVEV (reference sequence). J lost 2 bases, V lost 5 bases, and 2 bases had no gene match. Written as DNA, the CDR3 is TGTGCCAGCAGTCACAGGGGACAAGAGACCCAGTACTTC. Its protein is CASSHRGQETQYF.

This clone has just a few counts. CDR3 residues: CASSAGRGEETQYF. The DNA of the CDR3 is TGTGCCAGCAGCGCAGGGCGGGGAGAGGAGACCCAGTACTTC. The chain links TRBV9 to TRBJ2-5, with a tentative D call TRBD2 (6 bases). With 3 bases removed from V and 5 bases from J, the gap between germline ends came to 14 bases. The CDR3 sequence is 14 residues long. Looked up from germline, CDR1 is SGDLS and CDR2 is YYNGEE. The full variable domain, its missing parts supplied by reference TRBV9 and TRBJ2-5, is DSGVTQTPKHLITATGQRVTLRCSPRSGDLSVYWYQQSLDQGLQFLIQYYNGEERAKGNILERFSAQQFPDLHSELNLSSLELGDSALYFCASSAGRGEETQYFGPGTRLLVL.

The chain has TRBV13 and TRBJ2-7; possibly TRBD1 for D (6 bases). Germline V CDR1 and CDR2: PRHDT, FYEKMQ (reference sequence). V was cut by 4 bases and J by 1 base, with 14 bases left in between. The CDR3 length is 15 residues. CDR3: CASSYHLGQSYEQYV. Written as DNA, the CDR3 is TGTGCCAGCAGCTACCACCTAGGACAGTCCTACGAGCAGTACGTC.

The V call is TRBV15, the J call TRBJ2-1, with 10 bases matching TRBD2. This CDR3 contains 12 residues. Germline assignment: CDR1 LNHNV and CDR2 YYDKDF (reference sequence). V trimming: 8 bases; J trimming: 10 bases; junction bases outside the gene matches: 5. Here the CDR3 reads CATGLAGVEQFF. DNA of the CDR3: TGTGCCACCGGGCTAGCGGGAGTCGAGCAGTTCTTC. Full variable domain (remainder filled in from reference TRBV15 and TRBJ2-1): DAMVIQNPRYQVTQFGKPVTLSCSQTLNHNVMYWYQQKSSQAPKLLFHYYDKDFNNEADTPDNFQSRRPNTSFCFLDIRSPGLGDTAMYLCATGLAGVEQFFGPGTRLTVL.

This clone turned up a few times. The chain carries TRBV23-1 and TRBJ2-7, with 9 bases identical to TRBD1. TRBV23-1 is known as an ORF, though its function is uncertain. The CDR3 spans 22 residues. Trimming removed 1 base from V and 2 bases from J; junction bases left unmatched: 24. In DNA form, the CDR3 reads TGCGCCAGCAGTCAATGCCCCCCCGACCGGGACAGGGATAATGAAGGTGCCTACGAGCAGTACGTC. Its translation: CASSQCPPDRDRDNEGAYEQYV.